This T cell receptor beta chain stems from a study of cytomegalovirus exposure and HLA in healthy donors. This clone was seen once. V dropped 2 bases and J dropped 15; count of bases not matched to a gene: 5. There are 12 residues in the CDR3. Germline V CDR1 and CDR2: SGHNT, YYREEE (reference sequence). The PCR had 60 Vbeta and 13 Jbeta primers. Data came from immunoSEQ multiplex PCR; TCRdb stores just in-frame clones and leaves some out. The sample consists of about 90,000 clones, about 73% of them appearing once. The TCR originated in a woman aged 40 to 50 in good health and CMV-seropositive. Sample: PBMCs. V usage is TRBV5-4 and J usage is TRBJ2-1, with 10 bases fitting TRBD2. The DNA of the CDR3 is TGTGCCAGCAGCTTAGCGGGAGGGCCTCCGTTCTTC. Residues: CASSLAGGPPFF.